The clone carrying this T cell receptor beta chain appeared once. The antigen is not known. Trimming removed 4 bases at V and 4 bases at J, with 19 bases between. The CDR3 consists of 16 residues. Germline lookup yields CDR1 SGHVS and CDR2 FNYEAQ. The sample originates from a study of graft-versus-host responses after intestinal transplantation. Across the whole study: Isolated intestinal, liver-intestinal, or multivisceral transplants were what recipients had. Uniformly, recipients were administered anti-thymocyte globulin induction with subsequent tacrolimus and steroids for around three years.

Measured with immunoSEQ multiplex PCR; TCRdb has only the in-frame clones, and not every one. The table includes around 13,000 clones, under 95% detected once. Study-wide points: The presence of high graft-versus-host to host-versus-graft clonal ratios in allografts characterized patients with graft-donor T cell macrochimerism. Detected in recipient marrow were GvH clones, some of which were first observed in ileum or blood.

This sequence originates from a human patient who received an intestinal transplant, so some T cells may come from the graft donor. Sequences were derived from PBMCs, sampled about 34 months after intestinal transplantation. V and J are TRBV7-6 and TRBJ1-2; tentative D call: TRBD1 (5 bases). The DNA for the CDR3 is TGTGCCAGCAGCTCCGGGCCCTTCCGGGACGGCTATGGCTACACCTTC. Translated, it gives CASSSGPFRDGYGYTF.